The source of this T cell receptor beta chain is a study of identical twins. TCRdb fed the 5' RACE reads into MiXCR, producing one record per CDR3 protein. The table includes 350,000 to 450,000 distinct CDR3 sequences, approximately 17% detected once. The CDR3 spans 16 residues. The germline V gene has CDR1 SGHRS and CDR2 YFSETQ. V lost 4 bases and J lost 2; bases outside the gene matches: 8. Only one count was recorded for this clonotype. Its antigen remains unknown. Only healthy Caucasians were enrolled as donors. Whole-study findings and limits: It was out-of-frame TCR alpha sharing in monozygotic twins that models underestimated. Researchers reported excess low generation probability among twin-shared out-of-frame alpha sequences. The study reached conclusions through statistical analysis that was cross-sectional, not following the same donors.

This TCR was recovered from a man aged 45-65 years in good health. Sequencing was done on a sample of naive T cells sorted from blood. The rearrangement uses TRBV5-1 and TRBJ2-2; 7 bases match TRBD1. CDR3 nucleotide sequence: TGCGCCAGCAGCACCGGACAGGAAGGAAACACCGGGGAGCTGTTTTTT. This translates into CASSTGQEGNTGELFF.